The entry that follows covers one T cell receptor (beta chain) sequence. The CDR3 is 14 residues long. The germline V gene encodes CDR1 LNHDA and CDR2 SQIVND (reference sequence). Trimming took 0 bases from V and 6 from J, leaving 10 bases between them. The entry originates in a study of blood T cell repertoires in COVID-19. Turning to the study itself: Sample material is recorded as cDNA or gDNA derived from T cells, B-cell-depleted T cells, or PBMCs.

Method: immunoSEQ multiplex PCR; TCRdb's copy keeps in-frame clones and lacks some. The sample lists about 48,000 clones, approximately 82% occurring once. The receptor was derived from a human donor in a cohort sampled during active COVID-19. The chain links TRBV19 to TRBJ2-3; D remains ambiguous. The material sequenced was peripheral blood. The CDR3 loop reads CASSIDHSYDTQYF. Here the CDR3 DNA reads TGTGCCAGTAGTATAGATCACAGTTATGATACGCAGTATTTT.